This T cell receptor beta chain is drawn from a study of T cell responses to AZD1222 COVID-19 vaccine. Germline V gene data show CDR1 as LNHDA and CDR2 as SQIVND (reference sequence). Trimming took off 1 base at V and 4 bases at J, with 11 bases between the two ends. The CDR3 runs 14 residues. The data were produced by immunoSEQ multiplex PCR, yet TCRdb's version contains in-frame clones alone and is incomplete. The data hold 90,000 to 150,000 clones, with 88% observed a single time. The J gene is TRBJ2-7, the V gene TRBV19, with D perhaps matching TRBD1 (6 bases). The receptor's source is an adult in good health. The sequenced sample was peripheral blood, obtained on day 0 of AZD1222 vaccination. This CDR3 reads CASSIGQGRYEQYF. Written as DNA, the CDR3 is TGTGCCAGTAGTATAGGCCAGGGGCGATACGAGCAGTACTTC.